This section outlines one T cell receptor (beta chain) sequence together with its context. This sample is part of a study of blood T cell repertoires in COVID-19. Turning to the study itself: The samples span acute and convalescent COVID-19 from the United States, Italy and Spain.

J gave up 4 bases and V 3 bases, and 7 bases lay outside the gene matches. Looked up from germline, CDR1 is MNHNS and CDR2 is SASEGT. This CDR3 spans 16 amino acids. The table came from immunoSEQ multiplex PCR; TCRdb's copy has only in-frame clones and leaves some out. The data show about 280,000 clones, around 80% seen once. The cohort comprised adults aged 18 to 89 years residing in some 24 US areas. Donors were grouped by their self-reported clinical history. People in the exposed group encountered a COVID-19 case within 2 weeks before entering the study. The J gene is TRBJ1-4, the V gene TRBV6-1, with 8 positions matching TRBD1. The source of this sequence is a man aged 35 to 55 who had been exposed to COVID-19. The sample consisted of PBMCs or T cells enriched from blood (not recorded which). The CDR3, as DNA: TGTGCCAGCAGTGACACACACAGGGGGTTTAATGAAAAACTGTTTTTT. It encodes CASSDTHRGFNEKLFF.